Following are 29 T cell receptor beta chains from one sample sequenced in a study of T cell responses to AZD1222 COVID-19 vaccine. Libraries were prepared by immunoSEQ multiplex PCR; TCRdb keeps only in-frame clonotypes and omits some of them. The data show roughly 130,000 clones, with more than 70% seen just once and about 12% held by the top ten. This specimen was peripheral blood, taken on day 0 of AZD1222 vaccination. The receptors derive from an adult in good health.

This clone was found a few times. CDR3 nucleotide sequence: TGTGCCAGCTCGCCTCAGGGGACGTATCTTGGAAACACCATATATTTT. It specifies CASSPQGTYLGNTIYF. V gene TRBV18 combines with J gene TRBJ1-3, with D perhaps matching TRBD1 (6 bases). The CDR3 length is 16 residues. The germline CDR1 and CDR2 sequences are KGHSH and LQKENI. Trimming cost V 6 bases and J 3 bases, with 18 bases left between them.

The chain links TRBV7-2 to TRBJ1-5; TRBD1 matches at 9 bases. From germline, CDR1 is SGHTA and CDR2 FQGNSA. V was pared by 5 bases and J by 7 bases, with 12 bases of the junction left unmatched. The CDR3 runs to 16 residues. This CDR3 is CASSEHGQGMGQPQHF. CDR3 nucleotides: TGTGCCAGCAGCGAACATGGACAGGGGATGGGACAGCCCCAGCATTTT.

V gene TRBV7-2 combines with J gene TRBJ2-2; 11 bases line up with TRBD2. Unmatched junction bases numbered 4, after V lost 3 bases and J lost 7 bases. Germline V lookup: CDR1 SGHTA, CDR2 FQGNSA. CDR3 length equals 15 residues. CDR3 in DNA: TGTGCCAGCAGCTTTAGCGGGGGGGCCATCGGGGAGCTGTTTTTT. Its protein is CASSFSGGAIGELFF.

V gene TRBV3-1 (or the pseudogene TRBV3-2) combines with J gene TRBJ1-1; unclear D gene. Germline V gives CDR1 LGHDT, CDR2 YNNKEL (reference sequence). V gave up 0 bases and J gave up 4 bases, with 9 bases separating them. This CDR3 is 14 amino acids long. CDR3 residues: CASSQDPPGTEAFF. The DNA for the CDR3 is TGTGCCAGCAGCCAAGATCCCCCGGGCACTGAAGCTTTCTTT.

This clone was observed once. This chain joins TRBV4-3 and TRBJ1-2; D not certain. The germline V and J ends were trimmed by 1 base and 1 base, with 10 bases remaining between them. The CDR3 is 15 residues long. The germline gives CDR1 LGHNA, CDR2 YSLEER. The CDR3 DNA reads TGCGCCAGCAGCCAAGTTCGGGGTTTTAACTATGGCTACACCTTC. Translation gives CASSQVRGFNYGYTF.

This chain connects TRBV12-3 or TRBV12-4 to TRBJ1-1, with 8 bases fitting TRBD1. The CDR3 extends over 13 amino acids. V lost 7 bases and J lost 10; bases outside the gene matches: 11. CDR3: CASNSGTGPGAFF. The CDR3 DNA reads TGTGCCAGCAATTCCGGGACAGGTCCTGGAGCTTTCTTT.

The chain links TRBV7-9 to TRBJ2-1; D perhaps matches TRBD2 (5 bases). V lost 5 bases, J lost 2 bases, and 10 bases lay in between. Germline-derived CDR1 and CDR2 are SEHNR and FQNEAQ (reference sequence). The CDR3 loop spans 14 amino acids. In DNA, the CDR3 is TGTGCCAGCAGCCCACCGGGAACCTACAATGAGCAGTTCTTC. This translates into CASSPPGTYNEQFF.

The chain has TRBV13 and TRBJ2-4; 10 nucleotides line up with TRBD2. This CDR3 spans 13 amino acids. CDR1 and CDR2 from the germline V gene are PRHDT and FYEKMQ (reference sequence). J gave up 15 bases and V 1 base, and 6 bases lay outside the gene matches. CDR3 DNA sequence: TGTGCCAGCAGCTTAGAGCGGGAGGGCCCCCTGTACTTC. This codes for CASSLEREGPLYF.

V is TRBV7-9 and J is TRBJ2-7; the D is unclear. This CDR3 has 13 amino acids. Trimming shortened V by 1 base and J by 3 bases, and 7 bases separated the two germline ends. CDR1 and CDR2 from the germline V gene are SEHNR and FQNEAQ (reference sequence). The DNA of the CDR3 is TGTGCCAGCAGCTTAGAACAGAGCTACGAGCAGTACTTC. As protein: CASSLEQSYEQYF.

The CDR3 here is CASSQDRAGSPLHF. The CDR3 region has the DNA TGTGCCAGCAGCCAGGACAGGGCGGGTTCACCCCTCCACTTT. The chain recombines TRBV11-2 with TRBJ1-6; 8 nucleotides match TRBD1. V shed 5 bases, J shed 9 bases, and the junction held 6 bases outside the gene matches. Looked up from germline, CDR1 is SGHAT and CDR2 is FQNNGV. The CDR3 is 14 amino acids.

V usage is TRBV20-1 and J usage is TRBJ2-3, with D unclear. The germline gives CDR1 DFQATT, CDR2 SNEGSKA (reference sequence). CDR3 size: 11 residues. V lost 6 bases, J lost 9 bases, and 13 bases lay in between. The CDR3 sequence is CSAPLLGTQYF. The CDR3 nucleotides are TGCAGTGCCCCCCTCTTAGGCACGCAGTATTTT.

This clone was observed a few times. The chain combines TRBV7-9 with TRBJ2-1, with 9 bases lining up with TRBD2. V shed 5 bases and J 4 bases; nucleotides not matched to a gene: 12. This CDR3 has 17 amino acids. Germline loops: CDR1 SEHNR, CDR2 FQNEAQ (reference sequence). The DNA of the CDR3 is TGTGCCAGCAGCCCTAGCGGGACTTCCTTCGCATACAATGAGCAGTTCTTC. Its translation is CASSPSGTSFAYNEQFF. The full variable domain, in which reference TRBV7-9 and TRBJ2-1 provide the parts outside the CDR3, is DTGVSQNPRHKITKRGQNVTFRCDPISEHNRLYWYRQTLGQGPEFLTYFQNEAQLEKSRLLSDRFSAERPKGSFSTLEIQRTEQGDSAMYLCASSPSGTSFAYNEQFFGPGTRLTVL.

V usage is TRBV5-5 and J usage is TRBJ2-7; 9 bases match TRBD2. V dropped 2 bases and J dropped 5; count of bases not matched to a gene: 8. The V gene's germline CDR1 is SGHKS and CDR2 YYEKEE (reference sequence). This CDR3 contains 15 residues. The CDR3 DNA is TGTGCCAGCAGCTTAGACGGACTAGCGCCCGACGAGCAGTACTTC. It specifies CASSLDGLAPDEQYF.

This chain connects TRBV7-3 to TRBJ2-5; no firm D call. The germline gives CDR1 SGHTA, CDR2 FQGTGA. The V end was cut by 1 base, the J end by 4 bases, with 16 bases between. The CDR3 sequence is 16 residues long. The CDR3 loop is CASSLKATLSPETQYF. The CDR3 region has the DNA TGTGCCAGCAGCTTAAAGGCGACACTATCACCAGAGACCCAGTACTTC. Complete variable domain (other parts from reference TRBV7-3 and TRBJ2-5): GAGVSQTPSNKVTEKGKYVELRCDPISGHTALYWYRQSLGQGPEFLIYFQGTGAADDSGLPNDRFFAVRPEGSVSTLKIQRTERGDSAVYLCASSLKATLSPETQYFGPGTRLLVL.

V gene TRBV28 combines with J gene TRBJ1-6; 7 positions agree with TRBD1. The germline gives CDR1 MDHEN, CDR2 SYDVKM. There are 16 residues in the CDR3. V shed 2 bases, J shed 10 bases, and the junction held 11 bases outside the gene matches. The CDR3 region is CASSLIGQGGNSPLHF. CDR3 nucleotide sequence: TGTGCCAGCAGTTTAATCGGTCAGGGGGGGAACTCACCCCTCCACTTT. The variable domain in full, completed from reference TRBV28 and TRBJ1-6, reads DVKVTQSSRYLVKRTGEKVFLECVQDMDHENMFWYRQDPGLGLRLIYFSYDVKMKEKGDIPEGYSVSREKKERFSLILESASTNQTSMYLCASSLIGQGGNSPLHFGNGTRLTVT.

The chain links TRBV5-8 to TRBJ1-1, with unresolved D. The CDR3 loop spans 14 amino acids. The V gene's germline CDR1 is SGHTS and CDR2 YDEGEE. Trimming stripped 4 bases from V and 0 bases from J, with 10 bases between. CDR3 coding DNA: TGTGCCAGCAGCCCGACATATTTGAACACTGAAGCTTTCTTT. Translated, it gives CASSPTYLNTEAFF.

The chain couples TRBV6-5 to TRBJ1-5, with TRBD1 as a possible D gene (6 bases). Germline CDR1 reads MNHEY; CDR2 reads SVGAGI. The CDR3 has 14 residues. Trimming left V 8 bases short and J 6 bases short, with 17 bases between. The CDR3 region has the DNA TGTGCCAGCGCGAGAGGGGTAGGGGGTCAGCCCCAGCATTTT. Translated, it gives CASARGVGGQPQHF.

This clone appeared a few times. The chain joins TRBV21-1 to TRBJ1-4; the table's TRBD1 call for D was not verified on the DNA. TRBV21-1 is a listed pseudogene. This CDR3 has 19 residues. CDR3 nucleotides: TGTGCCAGCAGCGCCCCGCCGCCGGGCAGGGTGCGTACTGATGAAAAACTGTTTTTT. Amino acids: CASSAPPPGRVRTDEKLFF.

CDR3 sequence (DNA): TGTGCCAGCAGTTTCGTTGACACCGGGGAGCTGTTTTTT. As protein: CASSFVDTGELFF. The chain couples TRBV28 to TRBJ2-2; D is undetermined. Germline loops: CDR1 MDHEN, CDR2 SYDVKM. The CDR3 extends over 13 amino acids. V was cut by 3 bases and J by 3 bases, with 5 bases left in between.

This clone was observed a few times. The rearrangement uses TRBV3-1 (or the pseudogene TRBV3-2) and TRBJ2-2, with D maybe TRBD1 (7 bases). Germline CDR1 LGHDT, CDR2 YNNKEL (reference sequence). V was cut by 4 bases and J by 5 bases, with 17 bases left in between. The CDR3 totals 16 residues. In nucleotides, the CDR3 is TGTGCCAGCAGCCGGCAGGGGGGCCACAAAACCGGGGAGCTGTTTTTT. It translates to CASSRQGGHKTGELFF.

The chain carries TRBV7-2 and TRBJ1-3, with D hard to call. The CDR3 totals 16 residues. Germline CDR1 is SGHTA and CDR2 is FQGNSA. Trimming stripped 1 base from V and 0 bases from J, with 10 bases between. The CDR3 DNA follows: TGTGCCAGCAGCTTAGTAGTCGGGAGCTCTGGAAACACCATATATTTT. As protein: CASSLVVGSSGNTIYF.

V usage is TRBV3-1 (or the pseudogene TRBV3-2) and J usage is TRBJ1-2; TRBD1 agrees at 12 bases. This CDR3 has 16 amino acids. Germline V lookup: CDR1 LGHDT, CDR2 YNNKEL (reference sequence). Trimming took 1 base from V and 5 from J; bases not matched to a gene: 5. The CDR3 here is CASSQGTGQGAYGYTF. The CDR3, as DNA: TGTGCCAGCAGCCAAGGAACGGGACAGGGGGCGTATGGCTACACCTTC.

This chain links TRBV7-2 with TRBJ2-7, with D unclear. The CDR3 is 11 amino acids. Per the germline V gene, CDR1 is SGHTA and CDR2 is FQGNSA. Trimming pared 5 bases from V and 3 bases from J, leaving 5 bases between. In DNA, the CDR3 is TGTGCCAGCAGCCGCGACTACGAGCAGTACTTC. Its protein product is CASSRDYEQYF. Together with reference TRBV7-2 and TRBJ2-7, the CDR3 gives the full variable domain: GAGVSQSPSNKVTEKGKDVELRCDPISGHTALYWYRQSLGQGLEFLIYFQGNSAPDKSGLPSDRFSAERTGGSVSTLTIQRTQQEDSAVYLCASSRDYEQYFGPGTRLTVT.

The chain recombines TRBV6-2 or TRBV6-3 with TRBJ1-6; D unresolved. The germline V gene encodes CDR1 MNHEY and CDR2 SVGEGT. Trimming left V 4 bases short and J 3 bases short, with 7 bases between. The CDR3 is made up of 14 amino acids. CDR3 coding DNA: TGTGCCAGCAGTTCGGCTCGCTATAATTCACCCCTCCACTTT. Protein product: CASSSARYNSPLHF.

The CDR3 protein is CASSHLGQGEKLFF. CDR3 nucleotide sequence: TGTGCCAGCAGCCATTTGGGACAGGGGGAAAAACTGTTTTTT. The genes are TRBV3-1 (or the pseudogene TRBV3-2) and TRBJ1-4; TRBD1 agrees at 10 bases. The CDR3 contains 14 residues. J lost 8 bases, V lost 3 bases, and 3 bases had no gene match. The germline gives CDR1 LGHDT, CDR2 YNNKEL (reference sequence).

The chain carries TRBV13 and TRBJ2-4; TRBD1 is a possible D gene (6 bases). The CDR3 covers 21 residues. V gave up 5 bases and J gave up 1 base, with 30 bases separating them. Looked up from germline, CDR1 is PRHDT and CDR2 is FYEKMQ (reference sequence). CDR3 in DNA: TGTGCCAGCAGCCCGACAGGCGCCCTAGCCAACATACAGCGTGCCAAAAACATTCAGTACTTC. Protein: CASSPTGALANIQRAKNIQYF.

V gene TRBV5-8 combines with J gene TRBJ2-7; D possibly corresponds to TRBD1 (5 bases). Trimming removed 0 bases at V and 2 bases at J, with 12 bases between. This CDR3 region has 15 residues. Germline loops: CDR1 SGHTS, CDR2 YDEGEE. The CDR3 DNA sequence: TGTGCCAGCAGCTTGGCAGTAGGGGAAGCCTACGAGCAGTACTTC. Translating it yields CASSLAVGEAYEQYF.

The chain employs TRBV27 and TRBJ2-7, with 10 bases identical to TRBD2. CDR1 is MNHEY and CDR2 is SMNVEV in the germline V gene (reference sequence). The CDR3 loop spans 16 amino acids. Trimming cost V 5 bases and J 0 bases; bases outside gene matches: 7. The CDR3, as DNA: TGTGCCAGCAGTCCTCTGGCTAGCGGGAGCTCCTACGAGCAGTACTTC. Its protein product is CASSPLASGSSYEQYF.

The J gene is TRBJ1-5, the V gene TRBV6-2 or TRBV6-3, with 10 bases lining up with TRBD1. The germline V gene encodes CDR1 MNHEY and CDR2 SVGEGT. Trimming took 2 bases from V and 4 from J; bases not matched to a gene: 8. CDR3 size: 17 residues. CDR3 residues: CASSYRQGAVINQPQHF. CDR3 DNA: TGTGCCAGCAGTTACCGACAGGGGGCGGTCATAAATCAGCCCCAGCATTTT.